This T cell receptor (beta chain) was documented in a study of shared clonotypes between healthy human individuals. Whole-study findings and limits: In four donors, around 5% of naive CD4 clonotypes appeared in common. What rarefaction showed was incomplete sorted-subset sequencing despite large depth.

Naive CD4+ cells were CD45RA-selected; the remaining cells were memory. Only in-frame clones appear in the TCRdb table, and some are missing; sequencing was by immunoSEQ multiplex PCR. The table records a few hundred thousand clones, more than 95% of them present only once. Regarding this clone: The target antigen is unknown.

The length of the CDR3 is 13 residues. Trimming left V 4 bases short and J 0 bases short, with 6 bases between. The germline V gene has CDR1 SEHNR and CDR2 FQNEAQ (reference sequence). The gene calls are TRBV7-9 and TRBJ1-2; no definite D call. The sequence was collected from a woman aged 25 to 39 in good health. The sequenced sample was naive CD4+ T cells sorted from blood. Subset defined: CD45RA+ positively selected. CDR3 DNA sequence: TGTGCCAGCAGCTCCCCCGCTAACTATGGCTACACCTTC. This sequence encodes CASSSPANYGYTF.